The clone carrying this T cell receptor beta chain occurred a few times. Its target is unknown. Germline values: CDR1 DFQATT, CDR2 SNEGSKA (reference sequence). With V trimmed by 7 bases and J by 2 bases, 16 bases remained unmatched. The CDR3 is 17 amino acids. This specimen comes from a study of T-cell memory formation after mild COVID-19. Whole-study results and caveats: Researchers found some responding clones in pre-infection memory, a sign that cross-reactive memory joined.

A 5'RACE reaction primed in the constant segment made cDNA libraries of TCR alpha and TCR beta, and these carried sample barcodes and UMIs. TCRdb re-called the 5' RACE reads through MiXCR, storing one row per CDR3 protein. Here the sample spans fewer than 95,000 distinct CDR3 sequences, about 13% being singletons. Sequencing was performed on PBMCs or a T cell subset sorted from them (not recorded which). This clonotype was obtained from an adult woman who had mild COVID-19 (a few samples of this study predate the infection). Cell type and time point are not known. The chain recombines TRBV20-1 with TRBJ2-3, with 9 positions matching TRBD2. The chain's CDR3 is CSVWDPSTSGNTDTQYF. CDR3 coding DNA: TGCAGTGTGTGGGACCCCTCGACTAGCGGAAACACAGATACGCAGTATTTT.